This TCR beta chain was observed in a study of blood T cell repertoires in COVID-19. Study information: Acute and convalescent COVID-19 specimens originated in the United States, Italy and Spain. PBMCs, B-cell-depleted T cells, or T cells provided the cDNA or gDNA that made up the material.

Sequencing was performed with immunoSEQ multiplex PCR; in TCRdb, only in-frame clones are kept and a portion is missing. The repertoire includes approximately 250,000 clones, approximately 82% of them detected once, and around 2.4% sits in the top ten. CDR3 length: 14 residues. Trimming took 6 bases from V and 4 from J; bases not matched to a gene: 7. Germline V lookup: CDR1 MNHEY, CDR2 SMNVEV (reference sequence). The chain recombines TRBV27 with TRBJ1-2, with 8 positions matching TRBD1. The receptor was derived from a man aged 35-49 years who had recovered from COVID-19. The specimen was peripheral blood. The CDR3 region has the DNA TGTGCCAGCAGCCAGGACAGGGACTCCTATGGCTACACCTTC. Translated, it gives CASSQDRDSYGYTF.